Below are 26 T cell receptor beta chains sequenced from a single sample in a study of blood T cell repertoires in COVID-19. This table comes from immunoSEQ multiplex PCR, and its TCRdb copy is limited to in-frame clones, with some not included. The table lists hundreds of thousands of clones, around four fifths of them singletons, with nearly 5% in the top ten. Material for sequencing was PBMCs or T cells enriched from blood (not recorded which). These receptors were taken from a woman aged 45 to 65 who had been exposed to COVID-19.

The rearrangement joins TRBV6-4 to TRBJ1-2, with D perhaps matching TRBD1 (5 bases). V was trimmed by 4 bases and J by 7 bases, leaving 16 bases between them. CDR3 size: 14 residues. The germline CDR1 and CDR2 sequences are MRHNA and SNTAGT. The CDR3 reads CASSGDRGLGGYTF. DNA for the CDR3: TGTGCCAGCAGTGGTGACAGAGGATTAGGTGGCTACACCTTC.

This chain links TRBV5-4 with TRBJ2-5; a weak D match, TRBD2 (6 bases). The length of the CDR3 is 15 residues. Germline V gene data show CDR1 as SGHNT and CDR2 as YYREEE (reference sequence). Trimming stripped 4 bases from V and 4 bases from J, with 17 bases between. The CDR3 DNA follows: TGTGCCAGCAGCCTATTCGGAGGGCCGTCAGAGACCCAGTACTTC. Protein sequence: CASSLFGGPSETQYF. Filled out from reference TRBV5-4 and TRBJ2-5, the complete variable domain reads ETGVTQSPTHLIKTRGQQVTLRCSSQSGHNTVSWYQQALGQGPQFIFQYYREEENGRGNFPPRFSGLQFPNYSSELNVNALELDDSALYLCASSLFGGPSETQYFGPGTRLLVL.

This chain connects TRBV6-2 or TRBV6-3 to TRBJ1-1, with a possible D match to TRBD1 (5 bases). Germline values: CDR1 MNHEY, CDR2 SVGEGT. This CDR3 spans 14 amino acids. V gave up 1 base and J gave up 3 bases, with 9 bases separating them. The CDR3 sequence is CASSYYQGDTEAFF. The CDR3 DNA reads TGTGCCAGCAGTTACTATCAGGGCGACACTGAAGCTTTCTTT.

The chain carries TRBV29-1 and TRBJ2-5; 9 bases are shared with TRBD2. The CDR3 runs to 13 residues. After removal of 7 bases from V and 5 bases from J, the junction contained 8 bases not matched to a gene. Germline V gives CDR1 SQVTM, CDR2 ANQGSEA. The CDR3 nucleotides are TGCAGCGCCCGACTAGCGGCGAAGGAGACCCAGTACTTC. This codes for CSARLAAKETQYF.

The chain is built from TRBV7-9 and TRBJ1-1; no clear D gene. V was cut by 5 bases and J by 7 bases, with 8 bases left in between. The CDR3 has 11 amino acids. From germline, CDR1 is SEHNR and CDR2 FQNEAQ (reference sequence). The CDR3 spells CASSLLFEAFF. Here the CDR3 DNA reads TGTGCCAGCAGCCTGTTATTTGAAGCTTTCTTT.

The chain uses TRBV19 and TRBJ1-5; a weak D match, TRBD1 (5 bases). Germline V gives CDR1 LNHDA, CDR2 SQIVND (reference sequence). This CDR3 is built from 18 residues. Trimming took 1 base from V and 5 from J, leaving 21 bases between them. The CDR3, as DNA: TGTGCCAGTAGTATAGCCCCCCCGGGGGGGTCAAATCATCAGCCCCAGCATTTT. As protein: CASSIAPPGGSNHQPQHF.

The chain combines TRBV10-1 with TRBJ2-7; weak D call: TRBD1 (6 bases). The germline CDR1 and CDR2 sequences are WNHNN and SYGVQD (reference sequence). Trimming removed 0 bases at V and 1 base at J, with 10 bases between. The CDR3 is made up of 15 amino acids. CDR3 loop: CASSESGDKSYEQYF. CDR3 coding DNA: TGCGCCAGCAGTGAGTCGGGGGACAAGTCCTACGAGCAGTACTTC.

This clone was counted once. CDR3 DNA sequence: TGTGCCTGGAGGGCCTCCGATTACAATGAGCAGTTCTTC. Its translation is CAWRASDYNEQFF. This rearrangement joins TRBV30 to TRBJ2-1; D call uncertain. Germline loops: CDR1 GTSNPN, CDR2 SVGIG (reference sequence). Trimming took 3 bases from V and 4 from J, leaving 10 bases between them. CDR3 length equals 13 residues.

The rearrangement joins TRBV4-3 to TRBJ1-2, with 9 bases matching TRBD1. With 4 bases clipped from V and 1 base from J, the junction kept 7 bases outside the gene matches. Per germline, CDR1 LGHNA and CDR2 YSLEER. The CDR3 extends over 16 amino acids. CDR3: CASSRETTGGNYGYTF. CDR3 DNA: TGCGCCAGCAGCCGCGAGACGACAGGGGGTAACTATGGCTACACCTTC.

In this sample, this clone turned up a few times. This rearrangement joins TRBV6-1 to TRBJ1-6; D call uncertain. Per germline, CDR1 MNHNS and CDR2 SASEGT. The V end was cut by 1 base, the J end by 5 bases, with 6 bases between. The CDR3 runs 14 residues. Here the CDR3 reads CASSEGLDNSPLHF. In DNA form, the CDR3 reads TGTGCCAGCAGTGAAGGGCTCGATAATTCACCCCTCCACTTT.

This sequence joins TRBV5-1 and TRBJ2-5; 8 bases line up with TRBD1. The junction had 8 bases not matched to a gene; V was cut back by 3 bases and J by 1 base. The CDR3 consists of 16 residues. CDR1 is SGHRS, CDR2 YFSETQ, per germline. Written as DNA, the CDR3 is TGCGCCAGCAGCTGGGGGGACAGGAATATCCAAGAGACCCAGTACTTC. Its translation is CASSWGDRNIQETQYF.

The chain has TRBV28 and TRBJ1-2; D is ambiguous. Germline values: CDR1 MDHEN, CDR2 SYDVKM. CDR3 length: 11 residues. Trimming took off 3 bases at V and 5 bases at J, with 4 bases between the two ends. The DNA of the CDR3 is TGTGCCAGCAGTTTGCGGTATGGCTACACCTTC. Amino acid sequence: CASSLRYGYTF.

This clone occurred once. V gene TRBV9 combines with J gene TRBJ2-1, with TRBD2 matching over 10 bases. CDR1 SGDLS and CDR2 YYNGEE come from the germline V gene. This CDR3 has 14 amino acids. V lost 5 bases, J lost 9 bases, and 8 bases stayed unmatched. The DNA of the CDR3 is TGTGCCAGCAGTCGGACTAGCGGTACTGGTGAGCAGTTCTTC. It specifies CASSRTSGTGEQFF.

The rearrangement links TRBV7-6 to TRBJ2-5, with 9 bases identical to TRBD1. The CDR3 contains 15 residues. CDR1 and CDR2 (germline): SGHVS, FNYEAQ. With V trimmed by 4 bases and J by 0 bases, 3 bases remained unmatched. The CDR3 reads CASSSGQGYQETQYF. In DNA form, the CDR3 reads TGTGCCAGCAGCTCCGGACAGGGGTACCAAGAGACCCAGTACTTC.

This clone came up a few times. CDR3 residues: CASSLGEGNTIYF. The CDR3 region has the DNA TGTGCCAGCAGCCTGGGCGAAGGAAACACCATATATTTT. The chain links TRBV7-6 to TRBJ1-3; D remains unclear. Trimming took 5 bases from V and 4 from J, leaving 9 bases between them. Looked up from germline, CDR1 is SGHVS and CDR2 is FNYEAQ. There are 13 residues in the CDR3.

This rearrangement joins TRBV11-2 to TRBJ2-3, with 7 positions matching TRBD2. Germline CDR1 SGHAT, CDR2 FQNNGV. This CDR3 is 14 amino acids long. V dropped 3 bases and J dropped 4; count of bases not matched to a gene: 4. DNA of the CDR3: TGTGCCAGCAGCTTTATGGGGAGGGCAGATACGCAGTATTTT. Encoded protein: CASSFMGRADTQYF.

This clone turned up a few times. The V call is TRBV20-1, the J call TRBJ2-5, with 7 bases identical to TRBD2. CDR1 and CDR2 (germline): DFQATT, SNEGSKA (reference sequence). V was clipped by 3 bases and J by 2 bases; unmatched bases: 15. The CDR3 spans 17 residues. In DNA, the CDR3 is TGCAGTGCTAGTTTGGGATTCTCGGGGGGAGGGCAAGAGACCCAGTACTTC. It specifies CSASLGFSGGGQETQYF.

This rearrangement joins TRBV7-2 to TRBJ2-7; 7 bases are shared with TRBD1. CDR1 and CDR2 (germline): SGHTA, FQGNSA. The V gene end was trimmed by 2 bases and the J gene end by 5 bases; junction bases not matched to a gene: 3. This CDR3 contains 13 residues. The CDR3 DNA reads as TGTGCCAGCAGCTTAAAGGGGGCCCACGAGCAGTACTTC. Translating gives CASSLKGAHEQYF.

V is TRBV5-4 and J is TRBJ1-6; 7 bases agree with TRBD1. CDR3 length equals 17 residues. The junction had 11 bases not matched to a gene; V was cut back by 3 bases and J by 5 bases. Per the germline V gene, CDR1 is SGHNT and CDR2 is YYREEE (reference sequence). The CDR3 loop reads CASSSGRGQGDNSPLHF. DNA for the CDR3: TGTGCCAGCAGCTCTGGTCGAGGTCAGGGGGATAATTCACCCCTCCACTTT.

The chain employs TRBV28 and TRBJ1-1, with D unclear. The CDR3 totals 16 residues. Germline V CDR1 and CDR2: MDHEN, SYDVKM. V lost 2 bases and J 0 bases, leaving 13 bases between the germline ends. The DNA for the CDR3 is TGTGCCAGCAGTTTAGTCGGGGAAACCATGAACACTGAAGCTTTCTTT. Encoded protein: CASSLVGETMNTEAFF. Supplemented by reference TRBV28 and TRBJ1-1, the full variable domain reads DVKVTQSSRYLVKRTGEKVFLECVQDMDHENMFWYRQDPGLGLRLIYFSYDVKMKEKGDIPEGYSVSREKKERFSLILESASTNQTSMYLCASSLVGETMNTEAFFGQGTRLTVV.

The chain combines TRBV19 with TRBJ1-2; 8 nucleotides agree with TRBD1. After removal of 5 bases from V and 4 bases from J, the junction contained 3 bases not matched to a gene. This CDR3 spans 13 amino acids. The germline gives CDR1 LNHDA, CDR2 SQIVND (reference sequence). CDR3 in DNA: TGTGCCAGTAGTGAACAGGGGGTCTATGGCTACACCTTC. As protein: CASSEQGVYGYTF.

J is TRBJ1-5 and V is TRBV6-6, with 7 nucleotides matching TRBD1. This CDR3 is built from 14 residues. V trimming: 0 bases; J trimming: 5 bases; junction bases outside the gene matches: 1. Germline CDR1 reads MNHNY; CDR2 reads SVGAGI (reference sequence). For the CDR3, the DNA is TGTGCCAGCAGTTACTCGCAGGGGGATCAGCCCCAGCATTTT. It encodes CASSYSQGDQPQHF.

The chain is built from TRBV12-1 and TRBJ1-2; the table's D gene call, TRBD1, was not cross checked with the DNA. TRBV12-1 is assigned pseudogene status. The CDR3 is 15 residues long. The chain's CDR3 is CASSLPLQGEGGYTF. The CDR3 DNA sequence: TGTGCCAGCAGCCTCCCTTTACAGGGAGAGGGAGGCTACACCTTC.

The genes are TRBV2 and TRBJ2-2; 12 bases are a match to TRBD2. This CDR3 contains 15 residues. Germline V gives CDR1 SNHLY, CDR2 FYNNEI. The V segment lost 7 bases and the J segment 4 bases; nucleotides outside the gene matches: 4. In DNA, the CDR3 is TGTGCCAGCAAATGGACTAGCGGGGCCACCGGGGAGCTGTTTTTT. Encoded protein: CASKWTSGATGELFF.

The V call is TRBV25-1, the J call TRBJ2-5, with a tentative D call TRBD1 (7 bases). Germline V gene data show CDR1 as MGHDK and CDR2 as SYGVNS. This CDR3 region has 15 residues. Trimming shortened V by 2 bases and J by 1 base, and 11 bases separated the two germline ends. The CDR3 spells CASSEGGDSQETQYF. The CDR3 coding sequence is TGTGCCAGCAGTGAAGGAGGGGACAGCCAAGAGACCCAGTACTTC.

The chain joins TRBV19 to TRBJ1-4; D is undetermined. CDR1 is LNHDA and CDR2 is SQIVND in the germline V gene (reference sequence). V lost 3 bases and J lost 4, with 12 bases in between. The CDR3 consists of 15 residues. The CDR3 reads CASSIRGVLNEKLFF. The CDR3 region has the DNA TGTGCCAGTAGTATTCGAGGAGTGCTTAATGAAAAACTGTTTTTT.